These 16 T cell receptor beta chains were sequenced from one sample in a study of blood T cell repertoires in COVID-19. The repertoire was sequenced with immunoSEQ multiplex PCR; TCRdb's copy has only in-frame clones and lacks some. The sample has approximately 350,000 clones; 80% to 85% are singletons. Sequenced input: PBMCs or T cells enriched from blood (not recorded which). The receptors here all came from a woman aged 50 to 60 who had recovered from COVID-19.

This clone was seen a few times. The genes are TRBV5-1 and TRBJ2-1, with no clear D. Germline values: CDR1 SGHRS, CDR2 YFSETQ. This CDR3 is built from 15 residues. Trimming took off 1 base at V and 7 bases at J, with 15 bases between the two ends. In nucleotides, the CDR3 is TGCGCCAGCAGCTTGAATCCCACTACGTTAAATGAGCAGTTCTTC. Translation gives CASSLNPTTLNEQFF. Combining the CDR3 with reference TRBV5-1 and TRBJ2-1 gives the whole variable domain KAGVTQTPRYLIKTRGQQVTLSCSPISGHRSVSWYQQTPGQGLQFLFEYFSETQRNKGNFPGRFSGRQFSNSRSEMNVSTLELGDSALYLCASSLNPTTLNEQFFGPGTRLTVL.

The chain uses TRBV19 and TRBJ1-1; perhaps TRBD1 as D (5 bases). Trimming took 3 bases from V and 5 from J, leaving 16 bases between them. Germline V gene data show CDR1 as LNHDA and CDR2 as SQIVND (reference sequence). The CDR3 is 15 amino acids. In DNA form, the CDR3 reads TGTGCCAGTAGTATCGATAGCTGGGGGGGGACTGAAGCTTTCTTT. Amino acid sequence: CASSIDSWGGTEAFF.

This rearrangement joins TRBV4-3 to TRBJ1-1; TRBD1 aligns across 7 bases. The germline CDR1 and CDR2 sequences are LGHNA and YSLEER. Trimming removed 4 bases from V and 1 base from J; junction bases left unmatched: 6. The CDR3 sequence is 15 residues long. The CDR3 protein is CASSLYQGENTEAFF. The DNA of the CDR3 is TGCGCCAGCAGCCTTTATCAGGGGGAGAACACTGAAGCTTTCTTT.

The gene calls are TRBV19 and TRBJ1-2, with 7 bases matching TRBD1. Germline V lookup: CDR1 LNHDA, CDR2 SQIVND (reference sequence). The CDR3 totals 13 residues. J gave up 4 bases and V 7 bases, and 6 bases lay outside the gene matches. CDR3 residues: CASTQQGLYGYTF. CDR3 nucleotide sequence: TGTGCCAGTACTCAACAGGGGCTCTATGGCTACACCTTC.

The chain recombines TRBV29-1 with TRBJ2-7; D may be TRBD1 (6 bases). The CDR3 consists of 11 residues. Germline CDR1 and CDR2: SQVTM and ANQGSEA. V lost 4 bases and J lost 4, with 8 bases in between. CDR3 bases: TGCAGCGTTGCCAGGGGATACGAGCAGTACTTC. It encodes CSVARGYEQYF.

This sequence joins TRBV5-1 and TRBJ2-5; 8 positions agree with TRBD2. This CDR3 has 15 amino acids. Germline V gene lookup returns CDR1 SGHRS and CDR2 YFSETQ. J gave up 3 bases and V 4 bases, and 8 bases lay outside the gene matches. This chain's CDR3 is CASSLTSRGEETQYF. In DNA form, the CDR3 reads TGCGCCAGCAGCCTGACTTCGCGGGGGGAAGAGACCCAGTACTTC.

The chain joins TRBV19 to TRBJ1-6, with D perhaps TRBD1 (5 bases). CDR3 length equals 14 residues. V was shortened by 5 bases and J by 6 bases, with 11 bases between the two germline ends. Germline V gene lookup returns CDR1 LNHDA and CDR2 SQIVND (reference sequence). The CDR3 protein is CASSVDIRNSPLHF. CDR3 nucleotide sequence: TGTGCCAGTAGTGTGGACATCCGTAATTCACCCCTCCACTTT.

The CDR3 protein is CASSRDRGSQETQYF. CDR3 nucleotides: TGTGCCAGTAGTCGGGACAGGGGAAGCCAAGAGACCCAGTACTTC. This chain uses TRBV19 with TRBJ2-5, with 10 bases that match TRBD1. Trimming removed 5 bases from V and 1 base from J; junction bases left unmatched: 4. This CDR3 is 15 amino acids long. CDR1 and CDR2 from the germline V gene are LNHDA and SQIVND (reference sequence).

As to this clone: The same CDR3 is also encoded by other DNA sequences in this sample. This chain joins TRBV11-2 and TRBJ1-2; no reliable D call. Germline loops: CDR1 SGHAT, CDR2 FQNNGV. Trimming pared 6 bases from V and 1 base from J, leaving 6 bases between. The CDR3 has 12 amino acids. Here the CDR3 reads CASREGNYGYTF. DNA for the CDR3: TGTGCCAGCAGGGAGGGTAACTATGGCTACACCTTC.

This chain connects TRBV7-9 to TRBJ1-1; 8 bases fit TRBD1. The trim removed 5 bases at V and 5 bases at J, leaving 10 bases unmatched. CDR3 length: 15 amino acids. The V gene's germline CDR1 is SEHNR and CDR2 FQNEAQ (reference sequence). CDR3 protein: CASSQPMTGVTEAFF. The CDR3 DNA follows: TGTGCCAGCAGCCAACCAATGACAGGGGTAACTGAAGCTTTCTTT. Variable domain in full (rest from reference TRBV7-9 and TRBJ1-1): DTGVSQNPRHKITKRGQNVTFRCDPISEHNRLYWYRQTLGQGPEFLTYFQNEAQLEKSRLLSDRFSAERPKGSFSTLEIQRTEQGDSAMYLCASSQPMTGVTEAFFGQGTRLTVV.

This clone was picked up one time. The CDR3 loop is CSARQGDGYTF. The CDR3 bases are TGCAGCGCCCGACAGGGAGATGGCTACACCTTC. V usage is TRBV29-1 and J usage is TRBJ1-2, with TRBD1 identical over 7 bases. The trim removed 7 bases at V and 6 bases at J, leaving 5 bases unmatched. The CDR3 is made up of 11 amino acids. In germline, CDR1 is SQVTM, CDR2 ANQGSEA.

The CDR3, as DNA: TGTGCCAGCAGCGTCAATAGCGGGGGGGCCGGTGGTGAGCAGTTCTTC. It is translated as CASSVNSGGAGGEQFF. The chain joins TRBV9 to TRBJ2-1, with 11 bases matching TRBD2. V lost 2 bases and J lost 9; bases outside the gene matches: 10. The CDR3 is 16 residues long. CDR1 and CDR2 (germline): SGDLS, YYNGEE.

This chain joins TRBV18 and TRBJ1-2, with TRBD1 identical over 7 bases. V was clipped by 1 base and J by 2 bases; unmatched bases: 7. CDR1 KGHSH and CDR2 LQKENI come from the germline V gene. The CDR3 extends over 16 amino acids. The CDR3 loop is CASSPQRTGDNYGYTF. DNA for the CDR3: TGTGCCAGCTCACCACAACGGACAGGTGACAACTATGGCTACACCTTC.

The CDR3 loop reads CASSLTGGGTGSAFF. The CDR3, as DNA: TGTGCCAGCAGCTTAACCGGGGGGGGCACAGGGTCGGCTTTCTTT. The chain has TRBV7-3 and TRBJ1-1; D may be TRBD1 (6 bases). Germline lookup yields CDR1 SGHTA and CDR2 FQGTGA. Trimming removed 0 bases at V and 11 bases at J, with 19 bases between. The CDR3 is made up of 15 amino acids.

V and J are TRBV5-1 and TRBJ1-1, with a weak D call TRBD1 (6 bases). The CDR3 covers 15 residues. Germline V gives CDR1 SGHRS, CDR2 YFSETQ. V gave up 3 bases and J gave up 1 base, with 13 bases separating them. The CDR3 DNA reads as TGCGCCAGCAGCTGGAACAGGGCGGAGAACACTGAAGCTTTCTTT. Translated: CASSWNRAENTEAFF.

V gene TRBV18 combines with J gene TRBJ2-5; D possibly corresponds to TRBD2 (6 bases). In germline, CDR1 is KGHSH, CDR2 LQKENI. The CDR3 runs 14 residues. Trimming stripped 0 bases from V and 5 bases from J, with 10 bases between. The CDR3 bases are TGTGCCAGCTCACCACCGCCAGGGAGGGAGACCCAGTACTTC. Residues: CASSPPPGRETQYF.